This TCR beta chain was sequenced during a study of T cells in Graves' hyperthyroidism and ophthalmopathy (dated by TCRdb to between 2019 and 2020). Notes on the research overall: Peripheral blood samples were taken at initial diagnosis, before any treatment was given. TCR V-J signatures able to tell the groups apart were searched for in a discovery cohort of some 100 patients, of whom approximately 40 had Graves' ophthalmopathy and around 57 had stable Graves' hyperthyroidism. Once sampling was done, hyperthyroidism patients were given methimazole at a starting dose of 30 mg daily, whereas ophthalmopathy patients were given high-dose intravenous methylprednisolone. Whether ophthalmopathy could be predicted prospectively was tested in an independent validation cohort made up of 18 to 20 hyperthyroidism patients plus 17 patients who later progressed to ophthalmopathy. According to the paper, TCR Vbeta CDR3 sequencing was carried out on about 140 peripheral blood samples, which came from some 41 ophthalmopathy, around 74 hyperthyroidism and roughly 17 progressor patients. The study also compared thyroid tissue and blood T-cell repertoires from several Graves' hyperthyroidism patients. The 90 or so discovery patients were randomly split 7:3 into training and test sets. Overall study results and their limits: Sample size was not statistically predetermined, and investigators were not blinded to group allocation. Most expanded thyroid clonotypes (frequency above 0.001) were also found in blood, which suggests that blood repertoires may mirror thyroid immune responses. A 13 V-J signature model separated ophthalmopathy from stable hyperthyroidism, with 87.88% sensitivity and approximately 81% specificity in cross-validation and 80%/75% in testing. During validation, the model predicted progression to ophthalmopathy a median of around 7 months ahead of onset, with around 70% sensitivity and roughly 75% specificity.

Graves' hyperthyroidism was defined as stable when no progression to ophthalmopathy occurred over 18 months of follow-up. The hyperthyroidism patients were between 18 and 65 years old and newly diagnosed, with a disease duration of less than 2 months. Patients with uncontrolled infections, other autoimmune diseases, pregnancy or lactation were excluded. Diagnoses were established on the basis of clinical symptoms, serum thyroxine and TRAb, thyroid ultrasound, and orbital computed tomography. PBMCs were separated from approximately 10 ml of fresh peripheral blood using Ficoll-Paque density gradient centrifugation. Total RNA was extracted using Trizol reagent, and RNA quality was assessed on an Agilent 2100 Bioanalyzer. In this sample, this clonotype turned up many times. It lacks a known antigen. Base qualities are not at hand, and no much larger clone is one base apart. In the germline V gene, CDR1 corresponds to ENHRY and CDR2 to SYGVKD. At the junction V is shortened by 10 bases and J by 4 bases, with 22 bases in between. Reading from cysteine to phenylalanine, the CDR3 counts 16 amino acids. Of the read, only the CDR3 DNA is kept; its 48 bases are in frame from base 1.

Amplification of TCR beta CDR3 regions was carried out from RNA transcripts. A first-round RT-PCR of the TCR CDR3 used the HTBI primer set with the Qiagen OneStep RT-PCR kit. Libraries were constructed in a second round of multiplex PCR, after which size selection and purification were performed. Sequencing of the libraries was done on an Illumina HiSeq2000 using paired-end 100 bp reads. The source study handled its data this way. SOAPnuke was used to process the raw data, throwing out any read that contained adapters or uncalled bases, had a mean Phred below 15, or lacked an exact constant-primer or identifier match. COPE v1.2.5 was used to merge the high-quality paired reads, and each unique nucleotide sequence was defined as a clonotype. MiTCR v1.1 was used to align the clonotypes against IMGT TRBV, TRBD and TRBJ reference segments. Only V-J combinations with frequency above 0.0001, covering about 99% of repertoires, were analysed. The TCS score was defined as the ratio of F50 (clonal expansion) to E x V (chaos), calculated using BLOSUM62-based TCRdist between CDR3 peptides within each V-J. Welch's t-statistics and random forest reduced around 510 V-J features to 10 to 15, which were used in a naive Bayes classifier (R e1071). TCRdb reprocessing: public reads trimmed at Q25 with fastp, clones called with MiXCR, in-frame beta chains kept. A single entry per CDR3 protein holds the most common genes and DNA from its merged rows. For this entry, the V and J calls and clone size follow TCRdb and not the study's own pipeline. The table for this sample lists about 350,000 distinct CDR3 sequences; around 14% of them were counted only once. Around 23% of the sample comes from the top ten.

Sequencing was performed on blood. The TCR comes from a woman aged 25-40 years with Graves' hyperthyroidism. The rearranged segments are TRBV10-3 and TRBJ2-2; TRBD2 is a possible D gene, resting on 7 matching bases. The DNA is TGTGCCACCCTAGAAGGCGGGAGAGGGGGCACCGGGGAGCTGTTTTTT. It encodes CATLEGGRGGTGELFF.